The present T cell receptor beta chain was sequenced within a study of CD8+ T cells in alopecia areata (dated by TCRdb to 2016 to 2019). With respect to the entire study: The study used high-throughput TCRbeta sequencing to examine T cell clonal expansion in alopecia areata, in both the C3H/HeJ mouse model and human patients. TCRbeta CDR3 regions were amplified by immunoSEQ multiplex PCR using 35 Vbeta forward and 13 Jbeta reverse primers. RNA was extracted with the PAXgene miRNA kit for fixed scalp, the miRNeasy kit for PBMCs, and the RNeasy kit for mouse skin. Clonality in the scalp was compared among normal scalp (n=4), patchy alopecia areata scalp (n=8), and alopecia totalis/universalis scalp (n=8). On the human side, TCRbeta sequencing was run on scalp tissue and on sorted CD4+ and CD8+ peripheral blood T cells from healthy controls and from alopecia areata patients with either patchy or totalis/universalis disease.

For this clone: Its antigen target is currently unknown. The input lacks base qualities; no much larger clone sits a single base away.

Lesional scalp punch biopsies and peripheral blood were obtained from alopecia areata patients. After PBMCs were isolated by density centrifugation and stained for CD3, CD4 and CD8, a FACSAria was used to sort CD4+ and CD8+ T cells. The untreated alopecia areata patients were recruited through a multicenter biomarker study. Blood CD8+ T cells from a handful of biomarker-study patients were further sorted into NKG2D-low and NKG2D-high fractions. Library generation was performed with the immunoSEQ multiplex PCR assay. RNA was extracted from all samples and reverse transcribed into cDNA, which served as template for TCR sequencing. First-strand cDNA was synthesized using SuperScript III with a 2:1 mix of oligo-dT and random hexamers. A synthetic immune receptor repertoire was used to gauge amplification bias, and whatever bias remained was removed computationally. The authors processed their data as follows. Raw reads were preprocessed to remove errors, and CDR3 was defined according to IMGT conventions as the region from the conserved cysteine to phenylalanine. Clonality was computed by normalizing Shannon entropy by log2 of the number of productive unique TCRs and subtracting the result from 1. CD4 or CD8 identity of scalp clones was inferred by cross-referencing scalp TCRbeta sequences with sorted blood CD4 and CD8 repertoires. TCRdb's version of the immuneACCESS table is confined to in-frame rearrangements and falls short of the full clone set. An unresolved V gene accounts for under half of the shortfall where checked; the remainder is of unknown origin. The DNA gave D and trimming, while V, J and clone size come from that table. This sample has 50,000 to 70,000 clones in its table, and roughly 47% of those were observed once. The ten largest clones represent 45% to 60% of the sample.

Summary of the overall study and its limitations: Unlike mouse skin, which is dominated by gammadelta T cells, normal human skin has resident alphabeta T cells that are also sequenced, and this complicates analysis of the scalp TCR repertoire. Shared TCR sequences between patients were less evident than in mice, which may be partly attributable to HLA diversity in the patient population. Compared with normal scalp, lesional scalp, particularly in alopecia totalis/universalis, had higher clonality and more expanded CD8+ clones, which suggests antigenic drive.

CDR1 and CDR2, per the germline V gene, are SGHRS and YFSETQ. There are 16 amino acids in the CDR3, from cysteine to phenylalanine inclusive. CDR3 DNA only is kept here, 48 bases in frame from base 1. Trimming leaves V shorter by 7 bases and J shorter by 2 bases, with the junction holding 8 bases beyond the gene matches. The V and J segments used are TRBV5-1 and TRBJ2-7; TRBD2 agrees with 14 junctional bases. This TCR was sampled from a human donor with alopecia areata. The sequenced sample consisted of NKG2D-low CD8+ T cells sorted from blood. The cell subset or site label, read with the paper, signifies: sorted CD8+ NKG2D-low blood T cells. The CDR3 amino acid sequence is: CASHRGTSGRAYEQYF. The nucleotide sequence is given as TGCGCCAGCCATAGGGGGACTAGCGGGAGAGCCTACGAGCAGTACTTC.